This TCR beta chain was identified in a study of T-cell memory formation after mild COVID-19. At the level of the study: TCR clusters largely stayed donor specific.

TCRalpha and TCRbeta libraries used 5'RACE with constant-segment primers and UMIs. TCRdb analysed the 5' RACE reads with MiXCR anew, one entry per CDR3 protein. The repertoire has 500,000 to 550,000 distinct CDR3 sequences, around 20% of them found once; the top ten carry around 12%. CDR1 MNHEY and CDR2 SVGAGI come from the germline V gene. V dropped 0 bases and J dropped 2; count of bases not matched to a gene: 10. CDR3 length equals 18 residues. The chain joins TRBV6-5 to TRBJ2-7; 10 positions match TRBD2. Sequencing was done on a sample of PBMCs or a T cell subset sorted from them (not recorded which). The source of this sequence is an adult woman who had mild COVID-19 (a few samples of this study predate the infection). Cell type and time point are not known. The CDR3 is CASSYSTILAGVPYEQYF. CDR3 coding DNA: TGTGCCAGCAGTTACTCGACGATCCTAGCGGGAGTCCCCTACGAGCAGTACTTC.